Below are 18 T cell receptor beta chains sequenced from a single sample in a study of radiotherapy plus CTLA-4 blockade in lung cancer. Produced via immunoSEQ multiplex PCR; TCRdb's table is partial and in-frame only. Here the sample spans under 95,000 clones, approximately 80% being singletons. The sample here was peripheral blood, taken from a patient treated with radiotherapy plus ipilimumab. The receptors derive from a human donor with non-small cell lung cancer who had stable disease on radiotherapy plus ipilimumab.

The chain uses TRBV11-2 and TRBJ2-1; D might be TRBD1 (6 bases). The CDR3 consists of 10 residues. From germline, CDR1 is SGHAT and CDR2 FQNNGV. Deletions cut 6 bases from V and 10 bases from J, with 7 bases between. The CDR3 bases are TGTGCCAGCAGTGGACAGGAGCAGTTCTTC. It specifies CASSGQEQFF. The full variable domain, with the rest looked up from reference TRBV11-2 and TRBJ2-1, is EAGVAQSPRYKIIEKRQSVAFWCNPISGHATLYWYQQILGQGPKLLIQFQNNGVVDDSQLPKDRFSAERLKGVDSTLKIQPAKLEDSAVYLCASSGQEQFFGPGTRLTVL.

The CDR3 region is CASTSRRVNTGELFF. In DNA, the CDR3 is TGTGCCAGCACCTCCCGACGGGTTAACACCGGGGAGCTGTTTTTT. The chain is built from TRBV6-6 and TRBJ2-2; D is uncertain. The CDR3 consists of 15 residues. The germline gives CDR1 MNHNY, CDR2 SVGAGI (reference sequence). With 7 bases removed from V and 2 bases from J, the gap between germline ends came to 14 bases.

CDR3 sequence (DNA): TGTGCCAGCAGTTTATGGCGGGGACCTGACACTGAAGCTTTCTTT. Protein: CASSLWRGPDTEAFF. The chain employs TRBV27 and TRBJ1-1; perhaps TRBD1 as D (5 bases). Between the trimmed V and J ends, which lost 1 base and 3 bases, there was a span of 12 bases. Germline V lookup: CDR1 MNHEY, CDR2 SMNVEV (reference sequence). This CDR3 has 15 residues.

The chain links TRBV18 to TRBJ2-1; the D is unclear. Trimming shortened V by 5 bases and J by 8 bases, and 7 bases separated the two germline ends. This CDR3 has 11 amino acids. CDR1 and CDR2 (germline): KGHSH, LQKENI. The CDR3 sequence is CASSALDEQFF. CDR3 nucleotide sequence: TGTGCCAGCTCAGCATTAGATGAGCAGTTCTTC.

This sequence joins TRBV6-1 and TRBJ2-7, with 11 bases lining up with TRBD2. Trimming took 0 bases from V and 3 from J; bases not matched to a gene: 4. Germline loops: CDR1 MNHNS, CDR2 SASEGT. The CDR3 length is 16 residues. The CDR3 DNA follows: TGTGCCAGCAGTGAAGCGGGGCTAGCGGGGGGCTACGAGCAGTACTTC. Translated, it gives CASSEAGLAGGYEQYF.

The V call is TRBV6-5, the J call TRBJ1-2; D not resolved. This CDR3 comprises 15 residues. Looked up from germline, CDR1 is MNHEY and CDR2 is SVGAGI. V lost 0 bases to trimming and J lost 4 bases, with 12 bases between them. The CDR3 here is CASSYSNAGSYGYTF. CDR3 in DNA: TGTGCCAGCAGTTACTCGAATGCAGGCAGCTATGGCTACACCTTC.

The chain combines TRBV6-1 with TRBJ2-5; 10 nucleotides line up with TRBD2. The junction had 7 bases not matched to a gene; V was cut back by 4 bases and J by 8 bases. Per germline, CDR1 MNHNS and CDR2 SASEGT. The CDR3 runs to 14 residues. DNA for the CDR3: TGTGCCAGCAGTGCACTAGCGGGGCTATCAACCCAGTACTTC. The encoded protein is CASSALAGLSTQYF.

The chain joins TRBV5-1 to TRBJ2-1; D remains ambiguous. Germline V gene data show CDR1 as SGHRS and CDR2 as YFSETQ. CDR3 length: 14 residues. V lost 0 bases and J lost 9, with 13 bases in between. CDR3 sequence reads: CASSLGLVSSEQFF. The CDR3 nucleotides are TGCGCCAGCAGCTTGGGACTCGTCAGTAGTGAGCAGTTCTTC. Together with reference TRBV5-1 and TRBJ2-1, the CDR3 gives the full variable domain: KAGVTQTPRYLIKTRGQQVTLSCSPISGHRSVSWYQQTPGQGLQFLFEYFSETQRNKGNFPGRFSGRQFSNSRSEMNVSTLELGDSALYLCASSLGLVSSEQFFGPGTRLTVL.

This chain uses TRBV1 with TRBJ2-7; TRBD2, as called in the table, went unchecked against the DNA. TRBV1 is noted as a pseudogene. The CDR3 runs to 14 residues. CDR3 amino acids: CTSSQGDFSYEQYF. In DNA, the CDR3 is TGCACCAGCAGCCAAGGGGACTTCTCCTACGAGCAGTACTTC.

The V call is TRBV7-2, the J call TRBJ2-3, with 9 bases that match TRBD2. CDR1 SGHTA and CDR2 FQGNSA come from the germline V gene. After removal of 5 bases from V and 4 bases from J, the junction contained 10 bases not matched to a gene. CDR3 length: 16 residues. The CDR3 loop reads CASSREGGGAPDTQYF. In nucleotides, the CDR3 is TGTGCCAGCAGCAGAGAGGGCGGGGGGGCCCCAGATACGCAGTATTTT.

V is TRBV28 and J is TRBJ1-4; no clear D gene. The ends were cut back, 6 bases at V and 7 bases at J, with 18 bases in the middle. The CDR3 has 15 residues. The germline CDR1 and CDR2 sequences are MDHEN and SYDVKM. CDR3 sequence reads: CASSGNPDRGEKLFF. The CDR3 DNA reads TGTGCCAGCAGCGGGAACCCGGATCGTGGTGAAAAACTGTTTTTT.

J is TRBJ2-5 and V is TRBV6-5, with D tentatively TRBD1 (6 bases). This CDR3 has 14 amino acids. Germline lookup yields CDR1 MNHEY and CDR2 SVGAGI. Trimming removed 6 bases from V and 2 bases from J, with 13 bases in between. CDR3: CASRKQGIQETQYF. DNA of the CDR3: TGTGCCAGCAGGAAACAGGGAATACAAGAGACCCAGTACTTC.

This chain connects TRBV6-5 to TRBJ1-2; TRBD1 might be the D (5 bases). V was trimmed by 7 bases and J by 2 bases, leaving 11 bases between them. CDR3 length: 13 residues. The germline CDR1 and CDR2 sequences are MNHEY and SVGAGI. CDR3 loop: CASMGRGNYGYTF. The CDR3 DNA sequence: TGTGCCAGCATGGGGAGGGGAAACTATGGCTACACCTTC.

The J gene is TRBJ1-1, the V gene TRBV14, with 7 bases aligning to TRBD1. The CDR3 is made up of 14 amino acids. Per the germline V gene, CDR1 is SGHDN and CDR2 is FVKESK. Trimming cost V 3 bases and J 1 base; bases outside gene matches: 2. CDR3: CASSQRGPNTEAFF. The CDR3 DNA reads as TGTGCCAGCAGCCAGAGGGGGCCGAACACTGAAGCTTTCTTT.

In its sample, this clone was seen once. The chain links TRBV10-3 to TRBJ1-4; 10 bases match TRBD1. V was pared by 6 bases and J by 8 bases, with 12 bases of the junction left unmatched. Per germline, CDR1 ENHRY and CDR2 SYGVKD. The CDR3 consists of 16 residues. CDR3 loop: CAISPGQGLLGEKLFF. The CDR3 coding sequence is TGTGCCATCAGCCCGGGACAGGGGCTGTTAGGGGAAAAACTGTTTTTT.

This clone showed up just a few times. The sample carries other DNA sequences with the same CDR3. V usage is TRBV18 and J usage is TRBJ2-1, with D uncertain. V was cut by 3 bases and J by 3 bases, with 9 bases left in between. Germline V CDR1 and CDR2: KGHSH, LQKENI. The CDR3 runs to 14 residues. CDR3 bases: TGTGCCAGCTCACCTTTGTCCAGCTACAATGAGCAGTTCTTC. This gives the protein CASSPLSSYNEQFF.

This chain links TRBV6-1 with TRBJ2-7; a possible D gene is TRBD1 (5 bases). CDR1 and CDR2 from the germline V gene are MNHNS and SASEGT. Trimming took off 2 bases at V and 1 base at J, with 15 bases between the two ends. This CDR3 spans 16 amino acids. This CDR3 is CASSERGSKGSYEQYF. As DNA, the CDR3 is TGTGCCAGCAGTGAACGTGGGTCTAAGGGGTCCTACGAGCAGTACTTC.

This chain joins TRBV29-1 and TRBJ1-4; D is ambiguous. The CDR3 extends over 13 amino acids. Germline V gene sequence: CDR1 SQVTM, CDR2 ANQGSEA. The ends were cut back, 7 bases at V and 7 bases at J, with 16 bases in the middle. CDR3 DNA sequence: TGCAGCGCCGGGTCGCAATGGTCTGAAAAACTGTTTTTT. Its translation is CSAGSQWSEKLFF. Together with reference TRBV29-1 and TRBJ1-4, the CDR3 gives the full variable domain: SAVISQKPSRDICQRGTSLTIQCQVDSQVTMMFWYRQQPGQSLTLIATANQGSEATYESGFVIDKFPISRPNLTFSTLTVSNMSPEDSSIYLCSAGSQWSEKLFFGSGTQLSVL.